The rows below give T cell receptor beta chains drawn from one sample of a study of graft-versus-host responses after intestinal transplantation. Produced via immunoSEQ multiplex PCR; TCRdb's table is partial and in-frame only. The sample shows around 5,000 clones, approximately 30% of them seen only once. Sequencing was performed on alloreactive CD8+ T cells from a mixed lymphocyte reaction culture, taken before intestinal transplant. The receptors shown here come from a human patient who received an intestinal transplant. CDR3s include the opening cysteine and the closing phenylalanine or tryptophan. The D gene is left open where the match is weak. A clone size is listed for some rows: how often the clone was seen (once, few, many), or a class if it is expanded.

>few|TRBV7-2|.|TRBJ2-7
TGTGCCAGCAGCGACGGGGCAGGTCTAAACTACGAGCAGTACTTC
CASSDGAGLNYEQYF
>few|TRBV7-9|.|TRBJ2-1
TGTGCCAGCAGCTTAGGCGGGCAGGAGCAGTTCTTC
CASSLGGQEQFF
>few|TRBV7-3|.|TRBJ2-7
TGTGCCAGCAGCTTAGGGGATAACGAGCAGTACTTC
CASSLGDNEQYF
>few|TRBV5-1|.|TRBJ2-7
TGTGCCAGCAGCTTGGTTGTCCCGGCAGGCGAGCAGTACTTC
CASSLVVPAGEQYF
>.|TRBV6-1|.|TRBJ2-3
TGTGCCAGCAGTGAGTTAAGGGTTGTGATGGAGACGCAGTATTTT
CASSELRVVMETQYF
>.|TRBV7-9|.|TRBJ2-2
TGTGCCAGCACCCTCAGGGGACTTAACACCGGGGAGCTGTTTTTT
CASTLRGLNTGELFF
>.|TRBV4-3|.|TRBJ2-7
TGCGCCAGCAGCCTATCGGTCCCCTACGAGCAGTACTTC
CASSLSVPYEQYF
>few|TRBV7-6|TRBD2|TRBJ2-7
TGTGCCAGCAGCCGCCTAGCGGACGAGCAGTACTTC
CASSRLADEQYF
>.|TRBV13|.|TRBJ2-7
TGTGCCAGCAGCTTCCTCTACTACGAGCAGTACTTC
CASSFLYYEQYF
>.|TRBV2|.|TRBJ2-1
TGTGCCAGCATCCGTGAGGCTTGGAATGAGCAGTTCTTC
CASIREAWNEQFF
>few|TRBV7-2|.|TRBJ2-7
TGTGCCAGCAGCTTTCGGTTCATCCACTACGAGCAGTACTTC
CASSFRFIHYEQYF
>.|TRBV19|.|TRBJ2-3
TGTGCCAGTAGTATAGTCCCCTCGCTGCCAGATACGCAGTATTTT
CASSIVPSLPDTQYF
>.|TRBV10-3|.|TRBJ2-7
TGTGCCATCAGGGCCCAGGAACCCGGCGAGCAGTACTTC
CAIRAQEPGEQYF
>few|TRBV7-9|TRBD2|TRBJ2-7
TGTGCCAGCAGCCTACTAGCGGGAGGGCCCTACGAGCAGTACTTC
CASSLLAGGPYEQYF
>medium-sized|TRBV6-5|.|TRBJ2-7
TGTGCCAGCAGTTGGGGGGAGTCCTACGAGCAGTACTTC
CASSWGESYEQYF
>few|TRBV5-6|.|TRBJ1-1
TGTGCCAGCAGCCCCTCGGGCGACACTGAAGCTTTCTTT
CASSPSGDTEAFF
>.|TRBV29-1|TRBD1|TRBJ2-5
TGCAGCGTTCGACAGGGCCAAGAGACCCAGTACTTC
CSVRQGQETQYF
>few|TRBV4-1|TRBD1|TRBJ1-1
TGCGCCAGCAGCCAAGAGGACAGGACCTTTGGGGCTTTCTTT
CASSQEDRTFGAFF
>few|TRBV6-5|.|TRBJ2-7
TGTGCCTCCTCATCAGGGCAGGGCTACGAGCAGTACTTC
CASSSGQGYEQYF
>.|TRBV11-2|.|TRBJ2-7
TGTGCCAGCAGCTTTGGCTCCTCCTACGAGCAGTACTTC
CASSFGSSYEQYF
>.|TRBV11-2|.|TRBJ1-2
TGTGCCAGCAGCCAAGATGAAACCCAGGAGGCCTATGGCTACACCTTC
CASSQDETQEAYGYTF
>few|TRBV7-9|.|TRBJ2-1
TGTGCCAGCAGCTCGGCAACAAGGGATGAGCAGTTCTTC
CASSSATRDEQFF
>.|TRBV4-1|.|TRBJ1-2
TGCGCCAGCAGCCAAGAAGCGGGGCTCCCCTATGGCTACACCTTC
CASSQEAGLPYGYTF
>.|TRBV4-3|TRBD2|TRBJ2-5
TGCGCCAGCAGCCCTCCGGGACTAGCACCGGAGACCCAGTACTTC
CASSPPGLAPETQYF
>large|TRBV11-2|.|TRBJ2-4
TGTGCCAGCAGCTTATCCGGGGACTCCGACATTCAGTACTTC
CASSLSGDSDIQYF
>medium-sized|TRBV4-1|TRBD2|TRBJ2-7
TGCGCCAGCAGCTTCGGACTAGCGGGAGAGCAGTACTTC
CASSFGLAGEQYF